What follows describes a single TCR beta chain. The record originates from a study of T cells after yellow fever vaccination. The germline V and J ends were trimmed by 5 bases and 0 bases, with 11 bases remaining between them. In germline, CDR1 is MNHEY, CDR2 SMNVEV (reference sequence). CDR3 length equals 14 residues. Using its own MiXCR run on the 5' RACE reads, TCRdb lists one record per CDR3 protein. The sample shows a few hundred thousand distinct CDR3 sequences, roughly 8% of them seen only once. The source was PBMCs, collected more than 40 days after the first yellow fever vaccination. This sequence was found in a man aged 18-30 years who received the YFV17D yellow fever vaccine. The rearrangement joins TRBV27 to TRBJ2-7; weak D call: TRBD1 (5 bases). The DNA of the CDR3 is TGTGCCAGCAGTACCGCACAGGACTCCTACGAGCAGTACGTC. It is translated as CASSTAQDSYEQYV.